The 27 T cell receptor beta chains below all came from one sample that was sequenced in a study of identical twins. One entry per CDR3 protein, called by TCRdb with MiXCR from the 5' RACE reads. The sample lists hundreds of thousands of distinct CDR3 sequences, around 5.7% seen once, with roughly 1.6% in the top ten. Sequenced sample: naive T cells sorted from blood. The receptors derive from a young man in good health.

There are a few counts of this clonotype. For the CDR3, the DNA is TGTGCCAGCAGCCCCGGGACGCCTCTTAAGTATTTT. Protein: CASSPGTPLKYF. V is TRBV11-2 and J is TRBJ2-3; D is possibly TRBD1 or TRBD2 (5 bases each). The CDR3 is 12 residues long. Germline V gene data show CDR1 as SGHAT and CDR2 as FQNNGV. Trimming removed 5 bases from V and 13 bases from J, with 16 bases in between. The variable domain in full, with the rest retrieved from reference TRBV11-2 and TRBJ2-3, is EAGVAQSPRYKIIEKRQSVAFWCNPISGHATLYWYQQILGQGPKLLIQFQNNGVVDDSQLPKDRFSAERLKGVDSTLKIQPAKLEDSAVYLCASSPGTPLKYFGPGTRLTVL.

This clonotype appeared many times. The V call is TRBV4-1, the J call TRBJ2-1; weak D call: TRBD2 (6 bases). The CDR3 is 15 residues long. Trimming stripped 0 bases from V and 10 bases from J, with 16 bases between. Per germline, CDR1 MGHRA and CDR2 YSYEKL. CDR3 in amino acids: CASSQDRTIGSEQFF. CDR3 DNA: TGCGCCAGCAGCCAAGATAGGACGATCGGGAGCGAGCAGTTCTTC.

The sample holds many counts of this clonotype. This sequence joins TRBV20-1 and TRBJ2-7; D possibly corresponds to TRBD2 (6 bases). This CDR3 contains 14 residues. Trimming cost V 0 bases and J 3 bases, with 12 bases left between them. Germline CDR1 DFQATT, CDR2 SNEGSKA (reference sequence). The CDR3 DNA follows: TGCAGTGCTAGAGATGCGGGACCGGTCTACGAGCAGTACTTC. Its protein product is CSARDAGPVYEQYF.

Ten or more counts support this clonotype. The chain joins TRBV12-3 or TRBV12-4 to TRBJ2-1; 8 bases are a match to TRBD1. Trimming cost V 6 bases and J 3 bases; bases outside gene matches: 1. This CDR3 comprises 13 residues. CDR3 residues: CASSGTGYNEQFF. CDR3 DNA: TGTGCCAGCAGCGGGACAGGCTACAATGAGCAGTTCTTC.

This rearrangement joins TRBV29-1 to TRBJ2-1; D is unclear. The CDR3 loop spans 10 amino acids. V lost 7 bases, J lost 5 bases, and 6 bases lay in between. Germline V gives CDR1 SQVTM, CDR2 ANQGSEA. Written as DNA, the CDR3 is TGCAGCGGTTGCGACAATGAGCAGTTCTTC. Its protein is CSGCDNEQFF.

In its sample, this clonotype was seen many times. The V call is TRBV6-1, the J call TRBJ2-2; TRBD2 agrees at 10 bases. V was clipped by 7 bases and J by 4 bases; unmatched bases: 9. CDR3 length: 16 residues. In germline, CDR1 is MNHNS, CDR2 SASEGT. The CDR3 loop reads CASTPGLAAVTGELFF. CDR3 in DNA: TGTGCCAGCACCCCCGGACTAGCGGCCGTCACCGGGGAGCTGTTTTTT.

This chain connects TRBV11-2 to TRBJ1-5; 7 bases fit TRBD1. In germline, CDR1 is SGHAT, CDR2 FQNNGV. Losses at the gene ends were 1 base for V and 4 bases for J; bases not matched to a gene: 4. The CDR3 has 15 amino acids. The CDR3 sequence is CASSLGGQRNQPQHF. The CDR3 bases are TGTGCCAGCAGCTTAGGGGGACAGAGGAATCAGCCCCAGCATTTT.

The rearrangement links TRBV5-1 to TRBJ2-6; D uncertain. The germline V and J ends were trimmed by 4 bases and 1 base, with 12 bases remaining between them. CDR1 is SGHRS, CDR2 YFSETQ, per germline. The CDR3 runs to 16 residues. CDR3 bases: TGCGCCAGCAGCCCCCGGACCGATTCTGGGGCCAACGTCCTGACTTTC. Its translation: CASSPRTDSGANVLTF.

This clonotype was observed many times. V and J are TRBV29-1 and TRBJ2-6, with D hard to call. Germline V gene data show CDR1 as SQVTM and CDR2 as ANQGSEA. The ends were cut back, 6 bases at V and 3 bases at J, with 9 bases in the middle. The CDR3 extends over 13 amino acids. The CDR3 DNA is TGCAGCGTCCCCACCGTTGGGGCCAACGTCCTGACTTTC. As protein: CSVPTVGANVLTF.

The chain carries TRBV20-1 and TRBJ2-2; D possibly corresponds to TRBD2 (6 bases). Germline lookup yields CDR1 DFQATT and CDR2 SNEGSKA (reference sequence). The CDR3 extends over 12 amino acids. The CDR3 sequence: CSGSLGTGELFF. The DNA of the CDR3 is TGCAGCGGGAGTTTGGGTACCGGGGAGCTGTTTTTT.

J is TRBJ2-3 and V is TRBV12-3 or TRBV12-4; the D gene is possibly TRBD2 (6 bases). V lost 3 bases to trimming and J lost 4 bases, with 14 bases between them. The CDR3 has 15 amino acids. CDR3 region: CASSFSAGRSDTQYF. CDR3 coding DNA: TGTGCCAGCAGTTTTTCGGCGGGACGCTCAGATACGCAGTATTTT.

The J gene is TRBJ2-4, the V gene TRBV30, with 8 bases matching TRBD1. The CDR3 sequence is 15 residues long. Germline V gives CDR1 GTSNPN, CDR2 SVGIG (reference sequence). V was clipped by 5 bases and J by 2 bases; unmatched bases: 8. The CDR3 nucleotides are TGTGCCTGGGGAGCTACAGGGGGGTCCAAAAACATTCAGTACTTC. This codes for CAWGATGGSKNIQYF. The full variable domain, its missing parts supplied by reference TRBV30 and TRBJ2-4, is SQTIHQWPATLVQPVGSPLSLECTVEGTSNPNLYWYRQAAGRGLQLLFYSVGIGQISSEVPQNLSASRPQDRQFILSSKKLLLSDSGFYLCAWGATGGSKNIQYFGAGTRLSVL.

The rearrangement links TRBV9 to TRBJ2-6; 8 positions agree with TRBD2. V was clipped by 3 bases and J by 1 base; unmatched bases: 12. CDR1 and CDR2 (germline): SGDLS, YYNGEE. The CDR3 sequence is 19 residues long. The CDR3 sequence is CASSAPLAGRRSGANVLTF. DNA for the CDR3: TGTGCCAGCAGCGCCCCCCTAGCGGGTAGAAGGTCTGGGGCCAACGTCCTGACTTTC.

The chain joins TRBV20-1 to TRBJ2-5; D ambiguous. Looked up from germline, CDR1 is DFQATT and CDR2 is SNEGSKA (reference sequence). The V end was cut by 0 bases, the J end by 7 bases, with 12 bases between. There are 13 residues in the CDR3. CDR3 in amino acids: CSAREPVIGTQYF. DNA of the CDR3: TGCAGTGCTAGAGAGCCGGTTATTGGGACCCAGTACTTC.

V is TRBV20-1 and J is TRBJ2-1; TRBD2 matches at 10 bases. The CDR3 consists of 16 residues. The junction had 6 bases not matched to a gene; V was cut back by 4 bases and J by 0 bases. The V gene's germline CDR1 is DFQATT and CDR2 SNEGSKA (reference sequence). CDR3: CSAKPGLASSYNEQFF. The CDR3, as DNA: TGCAGTGCTAAGCCGGGACTAGCGAGCTCCTACAATGAGCAGTTCTTC.

The chain has TRBV3-1 and TRBJ2-5, with D unclear. This CDR3 has 12 amino acids. Germline lookup yields CDR1 LGHDT and CDR2 YNNKEL (reference sequence). V was trimmed by 8 bases and J by 0 bases, leaving 7 bases between them. As DNA, the CDR3 is TGTGCCAGCGCCCCTAACCAAGAGACCCAGTACTTC. Encoded protein: CASAPNQETQYF.

Regarding this clonotype: A much larger clonotype is one base distant, so this may be a read error. V is TRBV12-3 or TRBV12-4 and J is TRBJ1-6; 9 bases map to TRBD1. This CDR3 region has 15 residues. V lost 5 bases and J lost 8; bases outside the gene matches: 7. The CDR3 sequence is CASSPHWDRDSPLHF. The CDR3 DNA sequence: TGTGCCAGCAGTCCGCACTGGGACAGGGATTCACCCCTCCACTTT.

This clonotype was recorded many times. The chain joins TRBV13 to TRBJ2-1; 11 bases agree with TRBD2. CDR1 is PRHDT, CDR2 FYEKMQ, per germline (reference sequence). The CDR3 extends over 16 amino acids. V gave up 1 base and J gave up 6 bases; unmatched junction bases: 5. The CDR3 protein is CASSLARLAGGNEQFF. In nucleotides, the CDR3 is TGTGCCAGCAGCTTAGCTCGCCTAGCGGGAGGCAATGAGCAGTTCTTC.

The genes are TRBV7-8 and TRBJ2-2; 11 nucleotides agree with TRBD2. Germline CDR1 reads SGHVS; CDR2 reads FQNEAQ. With 5 bases clipped from V and 5 bases from J, the junction kept 10 bases outside the gene matches. CDR3 length: 17 residues. The CDR3 loop is CASSRRETSGITGELFF. The CDR3 DNA follows: TGTGCCAGCAGCCGACGAGAGACTAGCGGGATAACCGGGGAGCTGTTTTTT.

The chain carries TRBV6-2 or TRBV6-3 and TRBJ2-2, with a tentative D call TRBD1 (5 bases). The germline CDR1 and CDR2 sequences are MNHEY and SVGEGT. The CDR3 covers 12 residues. Trimming removed 5 bases from V and 7 bases from J, with 8 bases in between. CDR3 sequence: CASSRGDGELFF. CDR3 nucleotides: TGTGCCAGCAGTAGGGGTGACGGGGAGCTGTTTTTT.

The chain recombines TRBV6-1 with TRBJ2-7; weak D call: TRBD1 (6 bases). Between the trimmed V and J ends, which lost 4 bases and 0 bases, there was a span of 13 bases. The CDR3 runs to 15 residues. Looked up from germline, CDR1 is MNHNS and CDR2 is SASEGT. The CDR3 loop is CASSGVPGHSYEQYF. CDR3 DNA: TGTGCCAGCAGTGGAGTCCCGGGACACTCCTACGAGCAGTACTTC.

The rearrangement links TRBV10-3 to TRBJ1-2; 11 bases line up with TRBD1. Germline V gene data show CDR1 as ENHRY and CDR2 as SYGVKD. The CDR3 loop spans 12 amino acids. V dropped 10 bases and J dropped 8; count of bases not matched to a gene: 6. The CDR3, as DNA: TGTGCCACCGTAAGGACAGGGGGCGGCTACACCTTC. Translation gives CATVRTGGGYTF.

This clonotype showed up just a few times. The chain employs TRBV5-1 and TRBJ2-2; possibly TRBD2 for D (6 bases). V lost 4 bases and J lost 5, with 15 bases in between. Germline values: CDR1 SGHRS, CDR2 YFSETQ. The CDR3 totals 15 residues. The CDR3 protein is CASSPRGMETGELFF. The CDR3 region has the DNA TGCGCCAGCAGCCCTCGGGGGATGGAGACCGGGGAGCTGTTTTTT.

This clonotype was counted a few times. CDR3 amino acids: CASSLVVAPAEDTQYF. The CDR3, as DNA: TGTGCCAGCAGCTTAGTTGTGGCGCCGGCAGAAGATACGCAGTATTTT. This chain uses TRBV7-9 with TRBJ2-3; D remains ambiguous. The germline gives CDR1 SEHNR, CDR2 FQNEAQ (reference sequence). Trimming removed 1 base from V and 5 bases from J, with 16 bases in between. The CDR3 covers 16 residues.

This clonotype was counted at least ten times. The gene calls are TRBV12-3 or TRBV12-4 and TRBJ2-3, with 7 bases that match TRBD1. The CDR3 spans 13 residues. Unmatched junction bases numbered 3, after V lost 6 bases and J lost 3 bases. The CDR3 bases are TGTGCCAGCAGGGGACAGAGGACAGATACGCAGTATTTT. It translates to CASRGQRTDTQYF.

The sample holds many counts of this clonotype. The chain uses TRBV12-3 or TRBV12-4 and TRBJ2-7; D not certain. The CDR3 consists of 9 residues. V was trimmed by 7 bases and J by 5 bases, leaving 3 bases between them. CDR3 amino acids: CASKHEQYV. The CDR3 DNA reads as TGTGCCAGCAAACACGAGCAGTACGTC.

This clonotype was recorded many times. This chain links TRBV12-3 or TRBV12-4 with TRBJ1-5; 7 bases match TRBD1. V shed 5 bases and J 0 bases; nucleotides not matched to a gene: 1. This CDR3 spans 14 amino acids. The CDR3 DNA is TGTGCCAGCAGTCGGGACAGTAGCAATCAGCCCCAGCATTTT. It is translated as CASSRDSSNQPQHF.